Listed below are T cell receptor beta chains from one sample, sequenced in a study of beta chain features in type 1 diabetes. Profiled with immunoSEQ multiplex PCR; TCRdb holds only in-frame clones, not every one. This table has roughly 300,000 clones, roughly an eighth appearing once. Material: naive CD4+ T cells from blood. The receptors derive from a man under 40 with type 1 diabetes. Both conserved end residues are part of each CDR3. Fields, in order: V gene, J gene, D gene, clone size, CDR3 DNA, CDR3 protein. A D gene is named only where the DNA matches it firmly. Size is stated for part of the rows, as once, few or many counts, or as a class when the clone is expanded.

>TRBV30|TRBJ1-5|.|.
TGTGCCTGGAGCCCGGGTTTCGGTCAGCCCCAGCATTTT
CAWSPGFGQPQHF
>TRBV4-2|TRBJ2-2|TRBD2|few
TGTGCCAGCAGCCAAGGGACTAGCGGGATCGCCGGGGAGCTGTTTTTT
CASSQGTSGIAGELFF
>TRBV11-1|TRBJ2-5|.|.
TGTGCCAGCAGCTTAACGGGGAGAGAGACCCAGTACTTC
CASSLTGRETQYF
>TRBV9|TRBJ2-3|TRBD2|.
TGTGCCAGCAGCGTAGGTGGAGCGGGGGGCTCAGATACGCAGTATTTT
CASSVGGAGGSDTQYF
>TRBV6-6|TRBJ2-7|TRBD2|.
TGTGCCAGCAGTTACTTTGGAACTAGCGCCTCCTACGAGCAGTACTTC
CASSYFGTSASYEQYF
>TRBV28|TRBJ1-1|.|few
TGTGCCAGCAGTTTTGCTCCCGACAGGTCCTTTAGGAACACTGAAGCTTTCTTT
CASSFAPDRSFRNTEAFF
>TRBV5-1|TRBJ2-7|.|few
TGCGCCAGCAGCTATGCCAGCGCCTACGAGCAGTACTTC
CASSYASAYEQYF
>TRBV2|TRBJ2-5|.|.
TGTGCCACAGCCCAGGGGCAAGAGACCCAGTACTTC
CATAQGQETQYF
>TRBV2|TRBJ2-2|.|few
TGTGCCAGCAGGACAGGATCGAACACCGGGGAGCTGTTTTTT
CASRTGSNTGELFF
>TRBV5-1|TRBJ2-6|TRBD1|.
TGCGCCAGCAGACAAACCGGGACAGGCTCTGGGGCCAACGTCCTGACTTTC
CASRQTGTGSGANVLTF
>TRBV4-3|TRBJ1-2|.|.
TGCGCCAGCAGCCAAGATCCGGCAGGGGCCACTAACACGGCCTATGGCTACACCTTC
CASSQDPAGATNTAYGYTF
>TRBV7-9|TRBJ2-1|TRBD1|few
TGTGCCAGCATTAAGGGACAGGGTCGGAATGAGCAGTTCTTC
CASIKGQGRNEQFF
>TRBV4-1|TRBJ2-1|TRBD2|.
TGCGCCAGCAGCCACCCGACTAGCGGGACGCGTGAGCAGTTCTTC
CASSHPTSGTREQFF
>TRBV15|TRBJ2-3|TRBD2|.
TGTGCCACCTCCTCTGGACTAGCGGGAAGCACAGATACGCAGTATTTT
CATSSGLAGSTDTQYF
>TRBV5-1|TRBJ2-7|TRBD2|.
TGCGCCAGCAGCTTGCCTAGCGGGACACCCTACGAGCAGTACTTC
CASSLPSGTPYEQYF
>TRBV28|TRBJ1-5|TRBD1|.
TGTGCCAGCAGGTTACAGGGGGAACAGCCCCAGCATTTT
CASRLQGEQPQHF
>TRBV7-9|TRBJ2-7|.|few
TGTGCCAGCAGCTTAAAACGGGTAGTAGACGAGCAGTACTTC
CASSLKRVVDEQYF
>TRBV4-3|TRBJ2-3|TRBD2|.
TGCGCCAGCAGCCAAGGAAGCCTAGCGGGAGTTGCAGATACGCAGTATTTT
CASSQGSLAGVADTQYF
>TRBV27|TRBJ2-2|.|.
TGTGCCAGCAGCCTCAACACCGGGGAGCTGTTTTTT
CASSLNTGELFF
>TRBV14|TRBJ2-1|TRBD2|.
TGTGCCAGCAGCCAAGATCGGGCTAGCGGAGGATACAATGAGCAGTTCTTC
CASSQDRASGGYNEQFF
>TRBV5-1|TRBJ1-1|.|.
TGCGCCAGCAGCTTGGATCGGATAGGAGCGGGACTAGCTTTCTTT
CASSLDRIGAGLAFF
>TRBV2|TRBJ2-5|.|.
TGTGCCAGCAGCGGTCTGGACCAAGAGACCCAGTACTTC
CASSGLDQETQYF
>TRBV29-1|TRBJ2-1|.|many
TGCAGCGGATGGACTGTTTCCTACAATGAGCAGTTCTTC
CSGWTVSYNEQFF
>TRBV7-9|TRBJ2-3|TRBD1|few
TGTGCCAGCAGCTTCCCCCAGGGGGCAAGAGGGGTTACGCAGTATTTT
CASSFPQGARGVTQYF